The 32 T cell receptor beta chains below come from one sample, sequenced in a study of beta chain features in type 1 diabetes. Every bit of the isolated RNA underwent reverse transcription, so sequencing read expressed TCRB transcripts. Sequencing used immunoSEQ multiplex PCR; TCRdb keeps in-frame clones, though not all of them. The table has roughly 180,000 clones, approximately 13% seen once. The sample was central memory CD4+ T cells from blood. The receptors derive from a woman between 18 and 29 years old in good health.

The V and J genes are TRBV6-5 and TRBJ1-3; unclear D gene. Germline V gene data show CDR1 as MNHEY and CDR2 as SVGAGI. Between the trimmed V and J ends, which lost 6 bases and 0 bases, there was a span of 12 bases. The CDR3 sequence is 15 residues long. The DNA of the CDR3 is TGTGCCAGCAGGTCGCAGGCGCTCTCTGGAAACACCATATATTTT. Translated: CASRSQALSGNTIYF.

The table lists this clone with a few counts. The V gene is TRBV14, the J gene TRBJ2-5, with D perhaps matching TRBD2 (7 bases). Looked up from germline, CDR1 is SGHDN and CDR2 is FVKESK. The CDR3 length is 15 residues. V lost 4 bases to trimming and J lost 5 bases, with 17 bases between them. The CDR3 sequence: CASSPILGGRETQYF. The CDR3 DNA reads TGTGCCAGCAGCCCGATCCTCGGGGGGCGGGAGACCCAGTACTTC.

This clone was observed a handful of times. The rearrangement uses TRBV29-1 and TRBJ1-1, with 7 positions matching TRBD1. The CDR3 has 13 amino acids. With V trimmed by 7 bases and J by 0 bases, 5 bases remained unmatched. Germline V CDR1 and CDR2: SQVTM, ANQGSEA. The DNA of the CDR3 is TGCAGCGCCTACAGGGGTATGAACACTGAAGCTTTCTTT. Translated, it gives CSAYRGMNTEAFF.

The chain joins TRBV19 to TRBJ1-1; 7 bases line up with TRBD1. Germline V gives CDR1 LNHDA, CDR2 SQIVND (reference sequence). Trimming cost V 4 bases and J 4 bases; bases outside gene matches: 6. The CDR3 extends over 14 amino acids. CDR3 amino acids: CASSTGQLGTEAFF. DNA of the CDR3: TGTGCCAGTAGTACGGGACAGTTGGGCACTGAAGCTTTCTTT.

A few counts support this clone. The CDR3 region has the DNA TGTGCCACCAGCATTTCAGCAGGGGGCCCTCCAGAGACCCAGTACTTC. It specifies CATSISAGGPPETQYF. V and J are TRBV15 and TRBJ2-5; TRBD1 aligns across 8 bases. Germline trimming cut 4 bases from V and 4 bases from J; bases unmatched to any gene: 11. The CDR3 covers 16 residues. Germline V gene data show CDR1 as LNHNV and CDR2 as YYDKDF (reference sequence).

This clone came up many times. The chain carries TRBV30 and TRBJ2-7; D is uncertain. CDR1 and CDR2 (germline): GTSNPN, SVGIG (reference sequence). The CDR3 length is 12 residues. V was pared by 3 bases and J by 4 bases, with 10 bases between. Here the CDR3 reads CAWSIDRYEQYF. The CDR3 DNA follows: TGTGCCTGGAGCATCGATCGGTACGAGCAGTACTTC.

This clone turned up a few times. The chain recombines TRBV2 with TRBJ2-1; 12 bases line up with TRBD2. This CDR3 contains 14 residues. The V gene end was trimmed by 4 bases and the J gene end by 9 bases; junction bases not matched to a gene: 4. Germline V gene data show CDR1 as SNHLY and CDR2 as FYNNEI. Here the CDR3 reads CASSGLAGEREQFF. For the CDR3, the DNA is TGTGCCAGCAGTGGACTAGCGGGAGAACGTGAGCAGTTCTTC.

This clone was recorded a few times. The rearrangement uses TRBV7-2 and TRBJ1-2, with D possibly matching TRBD1 (5 bases). Per the germline V gene, CDR1 is SGHTA and CDR2 is FQGNSA. The V end was cut by 5 bases, the J end by 7 bases, with 14 bases between. The CDR3 totals 13 residues. Here the CDR3 reads CASSPEARAGYTF. The DNA for the CDR3 is TGTGCCAGCAGCCCCGAAGCCAGGGCTGGCTACACCTTC.

The chain is built from TRBV7-9 and TRBJ2-7, with 10 nucleotides matching TRBD1. Germline V gives CDR1 SEHNR, CDR2 FQNEAQ (reference sequence). This CDR3 is 15 amino acids long. V was clipped by 4 bases and J by 2 bases; unmatched bases: 5. The CDR3 region is CASSWGQGRPYEQYF. The CDR3 DNA sequence: TGTGCCAGCAGCTGGGGACAGGGGCGCCCCTACGAGCAGTACTTC.

In its sample, this clone was seen a few times. The chain links TRBV28 to TRBJ2-5; D perhaps matches TRBD1 (5 bases). The CDR3 is 13 amino acids. Looked up from germline, CDR1 is MDHEN and CDR2 is SYDVKM. Trimming left V 5 bases short and J 5 bases short, with 12 bases between. CDR3 nucleotides: TGTGCCAGCAGTGAAGGGGTAGTGGAGACCCAGTACTTC. Its translation: CASSEGVVETQYF.

The chain combines TRBV5-1 with TRBJ2-1; D is unclear. This CDR3 has 15 residues. The ends were cut back, 1 base at V and 0 bases at J, with 8 bases in the middle. Germline assignment: CDR1 SGHRS and CDR2 YFSETQ. CDR3 in DNA: TGCGCCAGCAGCTTGACACCTAGCTCCTACAATGAGCAGTTCTTC. Protein product: CASSLTPSSYNEQFF.

This clone was counted between two and nine times. The V call is TRBV27, the J call TRBJ2-3; TRBD2 might be the D (6 bases). The V end lost 4 bases, the J end lost 4 bases, and 12 bases lay between the germline ends. CDR3 length: 14 residues. Germline V lookup: CDR1 MNHEY, CDR2 SMNVEV (reference sequence). The chain's CDR3 is CASSWMEGSDTQYF. In DNA form, the CDR3 reads TGTGCCAGCAGTTGGATGGAGGGGTCAGATACGCAGTATTTT.

V is TRBV5-4 and J is TRBJ2-3; possibly TRBD1 for D (6 bases). In germline, CDR1 is SGHNT, CDR2 YYREEE (reference sequence). The CDR3 length is 13 residues. The V gene lost 2 bases and the J gene lost 4 bases, with 8 bases spanning the gap. The CDR3 DNA is TGTGCCAGCAGCTTAACAGGGCCAGATACGCAGTATTTT. This gives the protein CASSLTGPDTQYF.

The chain uses TRBV19 and TRBJ2-7, with D perhaps matching TRBD1 (6 bases). This CDR3 is 13 amino acids long. V dropped 5 bases and J dropped 2 bases, with 10 bases sitting between them. From germline, CDR1 is LNHDA and CDR2 SQIVND (reference sequence). DNA of the CDR3: TGTGCCAGTAGTTACAGGGTCACCTACGAGCAGTACTTC. Translating gives CASSYRVTYEQYF.

Here the CDR3 DNA reads TGCGCCAGCAGCCCGAGAACAGGGAGTACCTACGAGCAGTACTTC. Protein sequence: CASSPRTGSTYEQYF. This chain connects TRBV5-1 to TRBJ2-7; possible D gene TRBD1, 6 bases. This CDR3 is built from 15 residues. Germline V gene data show CDR1 as SGHRS and CDR2 as YFSETQ. With 4 bases removed from V and 2 bases from J, the gap between germline ends came to 16 bases.

A few counts support this clone. The chain combines TRBV29-1 with TRBJ1-5; 7 bases map to TRBD1. The germline V gene encodes CDR1 SQVTM and CDR2 ANQGSEA. The junction had 6 bases not matched to a gene; V was cut back by 7 bases and J by 0 bases. The CDR3 is 14 residues long. This CDR3 reads CSGTTGDSNQPQHF. Here the CDR3 DNA reads TGCAGCGGCACAACAGGGGATAGCAATCAGCCCCAGCATTTT.

CDR3 in DNA: TGTGCCACCAGCCGGGACTCCGACTACGAGCAGTACTTC. Translating it yields CATSRDSDYEQYF. The rearrangement uses TRBV6-5 and TRBJ2-7; TRBD2 might be the D (6 bases). The length of the CDR3 is 13 residues. V lost 10 bases to trimming and J lost 3 bases, with 16 bases between them. The germline CDR1 and CDR2 sequences are MNHEY and SVGAGI.

This clone was found a few times. The chain carries TRBV9 and TRBJ2-3; unclear D gene. Germline V lookup: CDR1 SGDLS, CDR2 YYNGEE. The CDR3 has 16 residues. Trimming left V 2 bases short and J 2 bases short, with 15 bases between. The CDR3 nucleotides are TGTGCCAGCAGCGTCCTCCCAGGTCCTCCCACAGATACGCAGTATTTT. Its protein product is CASSVLPGPPTDTQYF.

The chain recombines TRBV4-3 with TRBJ2-1, with TRBD2 matching 12 bases. The germline gives CDR1 LGHNA, CDR2 YSLEER. The CDR3 extends over 14 amino acids. V lost 2 bases to trimming and J lost 9 bases; unmatched junction nucleotides: 2. CDR3 sequence reads: CASSQQLAGGEQFF. In DNA, the CDR3 is TGCGCCAGCAGCCAACAACTAGCGGGAGGTGAGCAGTTCTTC.

V is TRBV19 and J is TRBJ2-7; D unresolved. V lost 4 bases, J lost 2 bases, and 3 bases lay in between. The CDR3 consists of 11 residues. The germline gives CDR1 LNHDA, CDR2 SQIVND (reference sequence). CDR3 nucleotides: TGTGCCAGTAGTACGGCCTACGAGCAGTACTTC. The encoded protein is CASSTAYEQYF.

V and J are TRBV2 and TRBJ2-6, with TRBD2 as a possible D gene (5 bases). The CDR3 runs 16 residues. Germline assignment: CDR1 SNHLY and CDR2 FYNNEI. Trimming removed 6 bases from V and 1 base from J, with 13 bases in between. For the CDR3, the DNA is TGTGCCAGCAGCCTGACTATGGGGTCTGGGGCCAACGTCCTGACTTTC. Translating gives CASSLTMGSGANVLTF.

The chain has TRBV18 and TRBJ1-5; no definite D call. The CDR3 has 12 residues. Trimming took 3 bases from V and 6 from J, leaving 6 bases between them. CDR1 KGHSH and CDR2 LQKENI come from the germline V gene. The CDR3 nucleotides read TGTGCCAGCTCACCTCGGGGTCAGCCCCAGCATTTT. It translates to CASSPRGQPQHF.

The chain employs TRBV10-3 and TRBJ2-3, with D possibly matching TRBD2 (6 bases). Trimming cost V 10 bases and J 2 bases, with 19 bases left between them. Germline CDR1 is ENHRY and CDR2 is SYGVKD. The CDR3 has 15 residues. CDR3 bases: TGTGCCAGCTCAGCAGCGGGTCGGGCCACAGATACGCAGTATTTT. As protein: CASSAAGRATDTQYF.

This clone was observed a handful of times. J is TRBJ2-1 and V is TRBV6-5, with 12 bases matching TRBD2. Germline CDR1 MNHEY, CDR2 SVGAGI. This CDR3 spans 15 amino acids. Trimming removed 0 bases from V and 9 bases from J; junction bases left unmatched: 3. The CDR3 sequence: CASSYSSSGRGEQFF. CDR3 nucleotides: TGTGCCAGCAGTTACTCGTCTAGCGGGAGGGGTGAGCAGTTCTTC.

The J gene is TRBJ1-3, the V gene TRBV9; 7 bases line up with TRBD1. J lost 4 bases, V lost 4 bases, and 8 bases had no gene match. The CDR3 runs 15 residues. Germline V lookup: CDR1 SGDLS, CDR2 YYNGEE. The CDR3 loop reads CASSPGGHRGNTIYF. DNA of the CDR3: TGTGCCAGCAGCCCAGGGGGGCATCGAGGAAACACCATATATTTT.

The chain joins TRBV28 to TRBJ2-1; D is unresolved. Germline loops: CDR1 MDHEN, CDR2 SYDVKM. The CDR3 totals 13 residues. V was pared by 7 bases and J by 8 bases, with 15 bases between. The CDR3 DNA follows: TGTGCCAGCACCACTTTGATTTATGATGAGCAGTTCTTC. Its protein is CASTTLIYDEQFF.

V gene TRBV7-8 combines with J gene TRBJ2-3, with 8 bases identical to TRBD2. The CDR3 spans 16 residues. The germline gives CDR1 SGHVS, CDR2 FQNEAQ. Unmatched junction bases numbered 9, after V lost 4 bases and J lost 3 bases. In DNA, the CDR3 is TGTGCCAGCAGCTCAATAGCGGGAACTCAAACAGATACGCAGTATTTT. It specifies CASSSIAGTQTDTQYF.

The rearrangement joins TRBV7-6 to TRBJ2-7; D perhaps matches TRBD1 (6 bases). The CDR3 is 15 residues long. From germline, CDR1 is SGHVS and CDR2 FNYEAQ. Trimming took off 3 bases at V and 4 bases at J, with 16 bases between the two ends. CDR3 protein: CASSFELGGQYEQYF. For the CDR3, the DNA is TGTGCCAGCAGCTTCGAACTAGGGGGACAATACGAGCAGTACTTC.

The chain is built from TRBV30 and TRBJ2-7; 7 nucleotides agree with TRBD1. The CDR3 is 12 amino acids. The V gene's germline CDR1 is GTSNPN and CDR2 SVGIG (reference sequence). V dropped 8 bases and J dropped 4; count of bases not matched to a gene: 8. The CDR3 DNA reads TGTGCCCGTGGACAGGAGTCTTACGAGCAGTACTTC. Its translation is CARGQESYEQYF.

This clone was seen a few times. This chain joins TRBV19 and TRBJ2-1; TRBD2 aligns across 8 bases. The CDR3 extends over 16 amino acids. Losses at the gene ends were 2 bases for V and 8 bases for J; bases not matched to a gene: 11. CDR1 is LNHDA and CDR2 is SQIVND in the germline V gene (reference sequence). The CDR3 sequence is CASSITGGGRLYEQFF. The CDR3 region has the DNA TGTGCCAGTAGTATAACGGGAGGCGGGAGGTTATATGAGCAGTTCTTC.

This rearrangement joins TRBV9 to TRBJ1-5, with no clear D. CDR1 is SGDLS, CDR2 YYNGEE, per germline. Trimming removed 0 bases from V and 1 base from J, with 8 bases in between. The CDR3 is 15 amino acids. The chain's CDR3 is CASSVGASSNQPQHF. The CDR3 nucleotides read TGTGCCAGCAGCGTAGGGGCGAGCAGCAATCAGCCCCAGCATTTT.

In its sample, this clone was seen a few times. This chain uses TRBV25-1 with TRBJ2-7; TRBD1 matches 7 bases. The CDR3 totals 17 residues. Looked up from germline, CDR1 is MGHDK and CDR2 is SYGVNS. V trimming: 2 bases; J trimming: 3 bases; junction bases outside the gene matches: 13. The CDR3 nucleotides are TGTGCCAGCAGTGAAGTAGGATTGGACAGGAGAGACTACGAGCAGTACTTC. Its translation: CASSEVGLDRRDYEQYF.